This TCR beta chain was obtained from a study of blood T cell repertoires in COVID-19. Study in general: COVID-19 samples collected from the United States, Italy and Spain covered acute and convalescent phases. From T cells, B-cell-depleted T cells, or PBMCs came the material, which was cDNA or gDNA.

The method was immunoSEQ multiplex PCR; TCRdb's version includes in-frame clones alone and lacks a portion of them. The data show roughly 200,000 clones, approximately 90% seen once. The clonotype was recovered from a woman in her 30s with active or convalescent COVID-19. The sample was peripheral blood.

In DNA, the CDR3 is TGCGCCAGCAGCCCCCGGCCTCCGGGACAGGGAGCCTACGAGCAGTACTTC. Its protein product is CASSPRPPGQGAYEQYF. This chain connects TRBV5-1 to TRBJ2-7, with TRBD1 matching 9 bases. Germline V gene sequence: CDR1 SGHRS, CDR2 YFSETQ. V was pared by 4 bases and J by 2 bases, with 13 bases of the junction left unmatched. The CDR3 is made up of 17 amino acids.